The rows below give T cell receptor beta chains drawn from one sample of a study of blood T cells in healthy people across ages. MiXCR, applied by TCRdb to the 5' RACE reads, yields one record per CDR3 protein. Among around 970,000 distinct CDR3 sequences listed, roughly 51% were seen once. The sample consisted of blood. All receptors come from a woman aged 55-70 years in good health. Each CDR3 is given without its conserved first and last residue.

v_call	j_call	cdr3_aa
TRBV13	TRBJ2-5	ASRRLLGTQY
TRBV18	TRBJ1-4	ASSPSGQYEKLF
TRBV15	TRBJ2-3	ATSGFKGPGDTQY
TRBV29-1	TRBJ2-3	SGGSSGRTDTQY
TRBV20-1	TRBJ2-1	SASRGQVYNEQF
TRBV12-3/TRBV12-4	TRBJ2-7	ASSSGPAPLEQY
TRBV6-2/TRBV6-3	TRBJ1-1	AGSWGGTEAF
TRBV27	TRBJ2-1	ASSFLRLAGMDEQF
TRBV29-1	TRBJ2-1	NGRGTRSYNEQF
TRBV15	TRBJ1-4	ATSRQNRDSSRKLF
TRBV20-1	TRBJ2-7	SARDPRTVRSYEQY
TRBV9	TRBJ2-2	ASSPNPAGQYTGELF
TRBV7-2	TRBJ2-6	ASSLGLGNVLT
TRBV3-1	TRBJ2-1	ASSQDTISNNEQF
TRBV25-1	TRBJ1-2	ASSVPPARIYGYT
TRBV28	TRBJ1-1	ASSFRYNPEAF
TRBV5-1	TRBJ2-1	ASSRLASSSYNEQF
TRBV4-2	TRBJ2-1	ASSQLGHVGGGSYNEQF
TRBV29-1	TRBJ2-3	SVESGDTQY
TRBV15	TRBJ2-7	ATSSGVLPGQYEQY
TRBV30	TRBJ1-5	AWSSEGNQPQH
TRBV14	TRBJ2-6	ASSQVQGPWGANVLT
TRBV6-5	TRBJ1-6	ASSRIPQGRIVPLH
TRBV5-1	TRBJ1-5	ASSWTGSGNQPQH
TRBV6-6	TRBJ2-7	ARGPYWGPYEQY
TRBV5-1	TRBJ2-1	ASSLLAGHRYNEQF
TRBV7-8	-	ASSGQIYNEQY
TRBV4-2	TRBJ1-2	ASSQEQGAGGYT
TRBV5-6	TRBJ2-1	ASSILAGINNEQF
TRBV7-9	TRBJ2-5	ASSWGAEHGLAGVEETQY
TRBV20-1	TRBJ2-5	SLPTWNRGNTETQY
TRBV29-1	TRBJ2-1	SVGHDNEQF
TRBV20-1	TRBJ2-1	SASDGGWASYNEQF
TRBV7-6	TRBJ2-7	ASSLGGNREQY
TRBV6-2/TRBV6-3	TRBJ2-1	ASMDRTYNEQF
TRBV7-9	TRBJ2-7	ASSLASGGISSYEQY
TRBV5-1	TRBJ2-5	ASSLPAETQY
TRBV5-1	TRBJ1-2	ASSLRTGEGGYT
TRBV7-9	TRBJ1-5	ASSGQISQPQH
TRBV12-3/TRBV12-4	TRBJ2-3	ASNLGRVGTDTQY
TRBV7-9	TRBJ2-7	ASSGRAAQEIQY
TRBV7-2	TRBJ2-5	ASSLVAGGPQETQY